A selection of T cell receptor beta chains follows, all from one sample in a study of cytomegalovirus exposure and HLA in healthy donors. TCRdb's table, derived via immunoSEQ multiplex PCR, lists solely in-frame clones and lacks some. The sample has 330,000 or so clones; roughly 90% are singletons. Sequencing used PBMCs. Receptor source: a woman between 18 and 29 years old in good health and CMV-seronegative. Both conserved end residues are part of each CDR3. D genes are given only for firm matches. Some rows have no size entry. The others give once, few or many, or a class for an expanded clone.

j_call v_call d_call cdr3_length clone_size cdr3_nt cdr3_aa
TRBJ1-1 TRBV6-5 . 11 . TGTGCCAGCAGTTACGGCGGAGAAGCTTTCTTT CASSYGGEAFF
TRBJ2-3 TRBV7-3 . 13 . TGTGCCAGCAGCTACAATCCGGGGGATACGCAGTATTTT CASSYNPGDTQYF
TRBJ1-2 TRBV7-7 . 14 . TGTGCCAGCAGCTCCGTTCGCGGGAACTATGGCTACACCTTC CASSSVRGNYGYTF
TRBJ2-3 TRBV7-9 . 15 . TGTGCCAGCAGCCCTACTAGACCCAGCACAGATACGCAGTATTTT CASSPTRPSTDTQYF
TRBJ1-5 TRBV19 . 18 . TGTGCCAGTAGTATCAGCCCAACCGAGAGGGTATCTCGGCAGCCCCAGCATTTT CASSISPTERVSRQPQHF
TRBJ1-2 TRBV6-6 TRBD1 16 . TGTGCCAGCAGTAAGGGACAGGGGGTTCTCAACTATGGCTACACCTTC CASSKGQGVLNYGYTF
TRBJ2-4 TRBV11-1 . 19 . TGTGCCAGCAGCTCACATACCGGGACTGATATCGCGAAAAGGGACATTCAGTACTTC CASSSHTGTDIAKRDIQYF
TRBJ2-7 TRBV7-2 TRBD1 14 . TGTGCCAGCAGCTTGGACAGGGGCAACTACGAGCAGTACTTC CASSLDRGNYEQYF
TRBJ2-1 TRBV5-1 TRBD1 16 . TGCGCCAGCAGCAAGCCCCCCGGGACAGGGTACGATGAGCAGTTCTTC CASSKPPGTGYDEQFF
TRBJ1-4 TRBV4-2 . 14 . TGTGCCAGCAGCGACCTGGACGGAGGAAAAAAACTGTTTTTT CASSDLDGGKKLFF
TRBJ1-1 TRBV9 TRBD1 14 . TGTGCCAGCACCCCACAGGGGTTGAACACTGAAGCTTTCTTT CASTPQGLNTEAFF
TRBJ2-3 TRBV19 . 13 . TGTGCCACCCGGAGGTCTAGCACAGATACGCAGTATTTT CATRRSSTDTQYF
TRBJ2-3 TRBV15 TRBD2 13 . TGTGCCACCAGCAGAAGCGGGAGGGATACGCAGTATTTT CATSRSGRDTQYF
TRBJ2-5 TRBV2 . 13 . TGTGCCAGCGTAATAGGGGAGGAAGAGACCCAGTACTTC CASVIGEEETQYF
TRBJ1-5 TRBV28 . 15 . TGTGCCAGCAGAAACCTGGACAATAGCAATCAGCCCCAGCATTTT CASRNLDNSNQPQHF
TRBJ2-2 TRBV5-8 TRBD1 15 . TGTGCCAGCAGCCACCGGGACAGGGGAACCGGGGAGCTGTTTTTT CASSHRDRGTGELFF
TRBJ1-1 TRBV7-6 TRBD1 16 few TGTGCCAGCAGCGCGCCTCCGGGACAGCCTTTCCCTGAAGCTTTCTTT CASSAPPGQPFPEAFF
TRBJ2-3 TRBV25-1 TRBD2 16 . TGTGCCAGCAGTGAATTGCTAGCGGGAAGCACAGATACGCAGTATTTT CASSELLAGSTDTQYF
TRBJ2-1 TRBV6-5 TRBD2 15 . TGTGCCAGCAGCCTACTAGCGGAGGGACCGAGTGAGCAGTTCTTC CASSLLAEGPSEQFF
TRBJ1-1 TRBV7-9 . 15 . TGTGCCAGCAGCCCTAAAAGACGGGTAAACACTGAAGCTTTCTTT CASSPKRRVNTEAFF
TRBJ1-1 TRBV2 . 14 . TGTGCCAGCAGTAGAGAAGCCCCCTGGACTGAAGCTTTCTTT CASSREAPWTEAFF
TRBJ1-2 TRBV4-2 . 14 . TGTGCCAGCAGCCAAGATTGGGGGGGTTTAGGCTACACCTTC CASSQDWGGLGYTF
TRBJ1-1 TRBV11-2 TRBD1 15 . TGTGCCAGCAGCCTCCGGGACAGGGGTCTTACGGAAGCTTTCTTT CASSLRDRGLTEAFF
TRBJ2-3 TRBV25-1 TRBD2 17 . TGTGCCAGCAGTGAATCACTAGCGGGAGGGTCGGCAGATACGCAGTATTTT CASSESLAGGSADTQYF
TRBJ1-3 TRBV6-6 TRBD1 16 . TGTGCCAGCACTTCCGGGACAGGGGTCGGTGGAAACACCATATATTTT CASTSGTGVGGNTIYF
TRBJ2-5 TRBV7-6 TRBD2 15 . TGTGCCAGCAGCTTGGGTAGCGGGAGACAGGAGACCCAGTACTTC CASSLGSGRQETQYF
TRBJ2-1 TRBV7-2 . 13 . TGTGCCAGCAGCCCCTCTTCCTACAATGAGCAGTTCTTC CASSPSSYNEQFF
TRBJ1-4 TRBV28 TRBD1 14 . TGTGCCAGCAGTCGGGAGACAGGGATTGAAAAACTGTTTTTT CASSRETGIEKLFF
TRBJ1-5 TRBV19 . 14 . TGTGCCAGTAGTATAGATCGGGGGGGTCAGCCCCAGCATTTT CASSIDRGGQPQHF
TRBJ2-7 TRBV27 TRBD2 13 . TGTGCCAGTCATACCGGGACTAGCTACGAGCAGTACTTC CASHTGTSYEQYF
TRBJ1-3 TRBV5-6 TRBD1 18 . TGTGCCAGCAGCTTTTTGTTGCCCGGGACAGGGAAAGGAAACACCATATATTTT CASSFLLPGTGKGNTIYF
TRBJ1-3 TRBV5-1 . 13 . TGCGCCAGCAGCCAGGGGTCTGGAAACACCATATATTTT CASSQGSGNTIYF
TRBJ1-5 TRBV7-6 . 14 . TGTGCCAGCAGCTTAGCGGAGGGGTTGGAGCCCCAGCATTTT CASSLAEGLEPQHF
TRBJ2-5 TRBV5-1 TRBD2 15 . TGCGCCAGCAGCTTGGAGCGAGCGGGAGGCGAGACCCAGTACTTC CASSLERAGGETQYF
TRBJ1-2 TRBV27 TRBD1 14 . TGTGCCAGCAGTTTAAGGGGACAGCACTATGGCTACACCTTC CASSLRGQHYGYTF
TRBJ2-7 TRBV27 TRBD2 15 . TGTGCCAGCACTCTTTTTAGCGGGAGGGGGTACGAGCAGTACTTC CASTLFSGRGYEQYF
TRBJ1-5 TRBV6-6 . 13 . TGTGCCAGCCGGGATTATAGCAATCAGCCCCAGCATTTT CASRDYSNQPQHF
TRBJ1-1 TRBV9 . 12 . TGTGCCAGCAGCGTAGACACAGAAGAAGCTTTCTTT CASSVDTEEAFF
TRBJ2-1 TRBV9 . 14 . TGTGCCAGCAGCGAAGCGTTTTCCTACAATGAGCAGTTCTTC CASSEAFSYNEQFF
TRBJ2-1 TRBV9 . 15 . TGTGCCAGCAGCGTAGTGGGGGCTGTGGTCAATGAGCAGTTCTTC CASSVVGAVVNEQFF
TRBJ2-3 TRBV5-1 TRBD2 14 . TGCGCCAGCAGCTTGACTAGCGCCACAGATACGCAGTATTTT CASSLTSATDTQYF
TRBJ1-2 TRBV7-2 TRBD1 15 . TGTGCCAGCAGCTTAGCTGGACAGGGGGTGAGTGGCTACACCTTC CASSLAGQGVSGYTF
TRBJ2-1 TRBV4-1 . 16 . TGCGCCAGTAGGGGGTTCGGGCGGGAGTTCTACAATGAGCAGTTCTTC CASRGFGREFYNEQFF
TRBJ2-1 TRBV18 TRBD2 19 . TGTGCCAGCCGGGGCCCCCCAGCGGGAGGTCCGGGGTCCTACAATGAGCAGTTCTTC CASRGPPAGGPGSYNEQFF
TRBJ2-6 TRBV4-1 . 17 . TGCGCCAGCAGCCAAGGTCTTAGGGGCCCAAGGGCCAACGTCCTGACTTTC CASSQGLRGPRANVLTF
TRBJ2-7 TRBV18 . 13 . TGTGCCAGCTCACCAAGCGCGGGTTTCGAGCAGTACTTC CASSPSAGFEQYF
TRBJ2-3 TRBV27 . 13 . TGTGCCAGCAGGCCCGACTCCTCAGATACGCAGTATTTT CASRPDSSDTQYF
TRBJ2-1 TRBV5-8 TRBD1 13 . TGTGCCAGCAGCTTGGGGGACAGCAATGAGCAGTTCTTC CASSLGDSNEQFF